These 9 T cell receptor beta chains came from one sample sequenced in a study of blood T cells in healthy people across ages. PCR was performed a second time for about 7 to 12 cycles using a sample-barcoded 5' primer and a J-beta primer mix. TCRdb reprocessed the 5' RACE reads with MiXCR, giving one entry per CDR3 protein. The sample includes about 1.5 million distinct CDR3 sequences, about 45% of them seen just once. Material for sequencing was blood. The receptor source for this set is a woman younger than 35 in good health.

In this sample, this clonotype turned up once. The chain recombines TRBV4-1 with TRBJ2-7; perhaps TRBD2 as D (5 bases). The V gene's germline CDR1 is MGHRA and CDR2 YSYEKL. This CDR3 has 15 amino acids. Trimming shortened V by 0 bases and J by 2 bases, and 11 bases separated the two germline ends. The CDR3 region is CASSQDWTATYEQYF. CDR3 DNA sequence: TGCGCCAGCAGCCAAGATTGGACTGCAACCTACGAGCAGTACTTC.

The chain combines TRBV7-2 with TRBJ1-6, with TRBD1 identical over 10 bases. The CDR3 is 17 residues long. Germline-derived CDR1 and CDR2 are SGHTA and FQGNSA. Unmatched junction bases numbered 9, after V lost 5 bases and J lost 5 bases. The DNA for the CDR3 is TGTGCCAGCAGCCCCCGACAGGGGGCGAGGAATAATTCACCCCTCCACTTT. Its protein is CASSPRQGARNNSPLHF.

V is TRBV12-3 or TRBV12-4 and J is TRBJ1-1; maybe TRBD1 (6 bases). This CDR3 spans 15 amino acids. V dropped 7 bases and J dropped 6 bases, with 21 bases sitting between them. CDR3 amino acids: CASIPGGGRSSEAFF. Written as DNA, the CDR3 is TGTGCCAGCATCCCCGGGGGGGGGCGATCCTCTGAAGCTTTCTTT.

CDR3 sequence (DNA): TGTGCCAGCAGTCCCCTTTTGGGACAGGGTGAAAATGAGCAGTACTTC. This encodes CASSPLLGQGENEQYF. The chain joins TRBV6-2 or TRBV6-3 to TRBJ2-7; 9 bases line up with TRBD1. CDR1 and CDR2 from the germline V gene are MNHEY and SVGEGT. The J segment lost 7 bases and the V segment lost 5 bases, leaving 15 bases of the junction unmatched. The CDR3 spans 16 residues.

The chain employs TRBV20-1 and TRBJ2-5; possibly TRBD1 for D (5 bases). CDR3 length equals 12 residues. The V gene's germline CDR1 is DFQATT and CDR2 SNEGSKA (reference sequence). V gave up 6 bases and J gave up 5 bases, with 13 bases separating them. The CDR3 coding sequence is TGCAGTGCCCCCGGCAGGGTGGAGACCCAGTACTTC. Its translation: CSAPGRVETQYF.

This rearrangement joins TRBV20-1 to TRBJ1-2; a possible D gene is TRBD1 (6 bases). Trimming left V 4 bases short and J 6 bases short, with 15 bases between. The CDR3 consists of 13 residues. CDR1 DFQATT and CDR2 SNEGSKA come from the germline V gene (reference sequence). CDR3 DNA sequence: TGCAGTGCTACAGGGGAAGTAAGGAATGGCTACACCTTC. It is translated as CSATGEVRNGYTF.

There are a few counts of this clonotype. V and J are TRBV7-2 and TRBJ2-3, with no clear D. The CDR3 length is 17 residues. The V gene lost 1 base and the J gene lost 0 bases, with 14 bases spanning the gap. Germline-derived CDR1 and CDR2 are SGHTA and FQGNSA. The CDR3 nucleotides are TGTGCCAGCAGCTTAGTAGTCGACTCGGTTAGCACAGATACGCAGTATTTT. Encoded protein: CASSLVVDSVSTDTQYF.

This rearrangement joins TRBV29-1 to TRBJ2-5; D remains unclear. V dropped 5 bases and J dropped 11 bases, with 21 bases sitting between them. In germline, CDR1 is SQVTM, CDR2 ANQGSEA. The CDR3 has 13 residues. The CDR3 DNA is TGCAGCGTTAAGGGCACCTTTCTCAATGAGCAGTACTTC. Amino acids: CSVKGTFLNEQYF.

This clonotype was recorded once. The V call is TRBV11-2, the J call TRBJ2-7; a possible D gene is TRBD1 (6 bases). The CDR3 runs to 18 residues. V was clipped by 5 bases and J by 7 bases, with 30 bases between them. Per germline, CDR1 SGHAT and CDR2 FQNNGV. CDR3 in amino acids: CASSPDKGHRRNYNEQYF. CDR3 DNA sequence: TGTGCCAGCAGCCCAGATAAGGGACACCGCCGTAACTACAATGAGCAGTACTTC.